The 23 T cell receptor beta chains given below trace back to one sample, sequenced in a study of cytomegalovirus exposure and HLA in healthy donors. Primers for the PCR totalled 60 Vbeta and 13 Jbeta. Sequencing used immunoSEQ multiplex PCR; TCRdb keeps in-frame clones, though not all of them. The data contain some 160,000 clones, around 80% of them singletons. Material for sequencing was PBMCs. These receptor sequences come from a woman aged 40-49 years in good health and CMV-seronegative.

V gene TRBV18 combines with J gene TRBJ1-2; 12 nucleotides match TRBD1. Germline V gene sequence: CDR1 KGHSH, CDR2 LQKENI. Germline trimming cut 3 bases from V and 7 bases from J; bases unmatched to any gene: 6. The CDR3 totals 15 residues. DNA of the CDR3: TGTGCCAGCTCACCTGGGACAGGGGGCGTTACTGGCTACACCTTC. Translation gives CASSPGTGGVTGYTF.

CDR3 amino acids: CASSSPGQGYSNQPQHF. CDR3 nucleotide sequence: TGTGCCAGCAGCTCCCCGGGACAGGGCTATAGCAATCAGCCCCAGCATTTT. This chain uses TRBV5-8 with TRBJ1-5; 9 bases are a match to TRBD1. CDR1 and CDR2 from the germline V gene are SGHTS and YDEGEE. CDR3 size: 17 residues. V shed 3 bases, J shed 0 bases, and the junction held 7 bases outside the gene matches.

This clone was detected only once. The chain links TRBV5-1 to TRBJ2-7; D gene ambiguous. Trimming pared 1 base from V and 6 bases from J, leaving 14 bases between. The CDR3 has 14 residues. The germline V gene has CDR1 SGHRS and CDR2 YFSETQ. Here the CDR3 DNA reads TGCGCCAGCAGCTTGTCTTTGGTTCGGAGCGAGCAGTACTTC. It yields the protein CASSLSLVRSEQYF.

CDR3 nucleotide sequence: TGTGCCAGCAGTTACTCGATAAGCGGCGCGGCCACTGAAGCTTTCTTT. It yields the protein CASSYSISGAATEAFF. The rearrangement links TRBV6-6 to TRBJ1-1; D not certain. Trimming shortened V by 0 bases and J by 4 bases, and 15 bases separated the two germline ends. Germline loops: CDR1 MNHNY, CDR2 SVGAGI (reference sequence). The CDR3 covers 16 residues.

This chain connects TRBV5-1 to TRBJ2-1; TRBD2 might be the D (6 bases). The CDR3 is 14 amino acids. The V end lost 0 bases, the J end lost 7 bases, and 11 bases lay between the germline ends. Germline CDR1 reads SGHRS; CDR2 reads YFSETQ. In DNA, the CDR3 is TGCGCCAGCAGCTTGGCTGGGGGGTGGAATGAGCAGTTCTTC. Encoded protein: CASSLAGGWNEQFF.

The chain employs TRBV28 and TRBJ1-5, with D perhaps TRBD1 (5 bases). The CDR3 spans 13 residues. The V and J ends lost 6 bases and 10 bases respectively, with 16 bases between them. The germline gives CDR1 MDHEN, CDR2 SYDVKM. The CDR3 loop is CASSFRQSNPQHF. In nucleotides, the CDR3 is TGTGCCAGCAGCTTCCGACAGTCCAATCCCCAGCATTTT.

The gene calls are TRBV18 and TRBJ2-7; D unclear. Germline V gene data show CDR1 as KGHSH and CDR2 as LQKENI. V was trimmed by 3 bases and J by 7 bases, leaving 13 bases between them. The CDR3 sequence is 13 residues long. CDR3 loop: CASSPQIYGEQYF. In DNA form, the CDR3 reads TGTGCCAGCTCACCTCAAATCTACGGGGAGCAGTACTTC.

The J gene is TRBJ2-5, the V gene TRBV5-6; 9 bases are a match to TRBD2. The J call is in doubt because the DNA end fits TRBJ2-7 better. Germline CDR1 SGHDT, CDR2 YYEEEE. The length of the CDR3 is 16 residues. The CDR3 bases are TGTGCCAGCAGCTTGGAAGGGACTAGCAATATCTACGAGCAGTACTTC. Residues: CASSLEGTSNIYEQYF.

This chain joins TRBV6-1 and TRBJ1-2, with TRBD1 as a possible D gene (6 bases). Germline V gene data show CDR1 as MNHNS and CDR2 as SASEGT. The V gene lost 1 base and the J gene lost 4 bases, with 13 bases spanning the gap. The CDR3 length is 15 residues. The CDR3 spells CASSEVVTGLYGYTF. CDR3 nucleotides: TGTGCCAGCAGTGAAGTTGTGACAGGTCTCTATGGCTACACCTTC.

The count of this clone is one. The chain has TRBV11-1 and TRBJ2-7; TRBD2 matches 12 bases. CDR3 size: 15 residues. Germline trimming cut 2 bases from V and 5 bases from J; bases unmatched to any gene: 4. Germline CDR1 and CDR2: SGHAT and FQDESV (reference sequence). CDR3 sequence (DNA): TGTGCCAGCAGCTTACTAGCGGGAGGGTTCGACGAGCAGTACTTC. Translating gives CASSLLAGGFDEQYF.

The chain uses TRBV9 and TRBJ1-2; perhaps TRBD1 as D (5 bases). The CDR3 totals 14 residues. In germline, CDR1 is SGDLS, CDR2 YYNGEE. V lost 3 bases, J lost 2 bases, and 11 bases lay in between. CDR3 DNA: TGTGCCAGCAGCGCCCAGGGCAGGAACTATGGCTACACCTTC. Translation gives CASSAQGRNYGYTF.

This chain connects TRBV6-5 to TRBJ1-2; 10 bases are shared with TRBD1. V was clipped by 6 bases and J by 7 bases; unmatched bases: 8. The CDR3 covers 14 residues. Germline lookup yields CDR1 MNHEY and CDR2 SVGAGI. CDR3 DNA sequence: TGTGCCAGCAGAACCGGGACAGGGGATTGTGGCTACACCTTC. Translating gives CASRTGTGDCGYTF.

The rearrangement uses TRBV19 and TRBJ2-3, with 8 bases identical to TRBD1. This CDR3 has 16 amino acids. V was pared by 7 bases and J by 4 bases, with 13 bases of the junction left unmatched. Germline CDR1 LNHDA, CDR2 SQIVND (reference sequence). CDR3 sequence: CASMALTEQGADTQYF. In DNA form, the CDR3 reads TGTGCCAGTATGGCCTTAACCGAACAGGGGGCAGATACGCAGTATTTT.

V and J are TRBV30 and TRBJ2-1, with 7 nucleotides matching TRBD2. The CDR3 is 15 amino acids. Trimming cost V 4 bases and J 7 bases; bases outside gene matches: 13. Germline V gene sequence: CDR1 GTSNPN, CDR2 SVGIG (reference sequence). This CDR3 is CAWTLSGVPGNEQFF. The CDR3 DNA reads TGTGCCTGGACGCTAAGCGGGGTCCCGGGGAATGAGCAGTTCTTC.

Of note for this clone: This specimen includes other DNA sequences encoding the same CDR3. This CDR3 is CSVEGTSGRAYNEQFF. DNA of the CDR3: TGCAGCGTTGAAGGTACTAGCGGGAGGGCCTACAATGAGCAGTTCTTC. This rearrangement joins TRBV29-1 to TRBJ2-1; 13 nucleotides agree with TRBD2. The V gene's germline CDR1 is SQVTM and CDR2 ANQGSEA. The CDR3 runs to 16 residues. The V segment lost 1 base and the J segment 2 bases; nucleotides outside the gene matches: 2.

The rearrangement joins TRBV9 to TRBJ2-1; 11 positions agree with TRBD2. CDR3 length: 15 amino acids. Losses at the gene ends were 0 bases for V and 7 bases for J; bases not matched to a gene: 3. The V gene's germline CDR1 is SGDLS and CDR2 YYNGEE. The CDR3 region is CASSVATSGSNEQFF. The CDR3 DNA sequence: TGTGCCAGCAGCGTAGCCACTAGCGGGAGTAATGAGCAGTTCTTC.

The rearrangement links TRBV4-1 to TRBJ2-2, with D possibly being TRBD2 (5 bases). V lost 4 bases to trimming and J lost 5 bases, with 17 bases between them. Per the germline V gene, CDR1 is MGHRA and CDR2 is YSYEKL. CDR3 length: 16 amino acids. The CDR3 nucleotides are TGCGCCAGCAGCCCGCGGGCTACTAGAACTACCGGGGAGCTGTTTTTT. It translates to CASSPRATRTTGELFF.

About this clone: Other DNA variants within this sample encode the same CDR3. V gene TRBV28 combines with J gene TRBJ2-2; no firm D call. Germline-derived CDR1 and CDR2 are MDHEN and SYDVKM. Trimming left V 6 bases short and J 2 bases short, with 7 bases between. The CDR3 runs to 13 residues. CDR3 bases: TGTGCCAGCAGCCCCCAAAACACCGGGGAGCTGTTTTTT. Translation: CASSPQNTGELFF.

CDR3: CASSVAGNPNTEAFF. CDR3 sequence (DNA): TGTGCCAGCAGCGTAGCTGGCAACCCGAACACTGAAGCTTTCTTT. This sequence joins TRBV9 and TRBJ1-1; D uncertain. Germline V gives CDR1 SGDLS, CDR2 YYNGEE. There are 15 residues in the CDR3. V was pared by 0 bases and J by 1 base, with 10 bases between.

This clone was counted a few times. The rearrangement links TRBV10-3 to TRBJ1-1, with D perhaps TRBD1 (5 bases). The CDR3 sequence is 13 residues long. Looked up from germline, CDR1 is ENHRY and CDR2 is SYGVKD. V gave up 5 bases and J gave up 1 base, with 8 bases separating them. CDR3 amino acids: CAISIQGNTEAFF. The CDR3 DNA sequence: TGTGCCATCAGTATTCAGGGGAACACTGAAGCTTTCTTT.

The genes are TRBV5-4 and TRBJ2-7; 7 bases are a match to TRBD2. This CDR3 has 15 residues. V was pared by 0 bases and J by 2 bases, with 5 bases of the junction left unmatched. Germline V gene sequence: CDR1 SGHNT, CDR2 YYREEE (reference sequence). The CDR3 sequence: CASSLELAKTYEQYF. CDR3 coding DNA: TGTGCCAGCAGCTTGGAACTAGCGAAAACCTACGAGCAGTACTTC.

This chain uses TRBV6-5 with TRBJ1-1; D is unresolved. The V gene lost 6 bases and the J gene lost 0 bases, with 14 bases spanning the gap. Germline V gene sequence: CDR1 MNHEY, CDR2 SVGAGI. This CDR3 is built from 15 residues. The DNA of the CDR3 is TGTGCCAGCAGACCTCACGGGGTGGTGAACACTGAAGCTTTCTTT. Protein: CASRPHGVVNTEAFF.

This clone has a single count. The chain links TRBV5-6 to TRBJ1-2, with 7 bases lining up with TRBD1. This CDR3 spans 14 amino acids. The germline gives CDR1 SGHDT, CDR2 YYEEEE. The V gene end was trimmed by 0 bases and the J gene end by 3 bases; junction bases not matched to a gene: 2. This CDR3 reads CASSLGGTDYGYTF. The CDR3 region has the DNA TGTGCCAGCAGCTTGGGTGGGACAGACTATGGCTACACCTTC.